Following are 20 T cell receptor beta chains from one sample sequenced in a study of T cell responses to AZD1222 COVID-19 vaccine. Clones were read by immunoSEQ multiplex PCR, and TCRdb kept only the in-frame ones, dropping some. The profile shows roughly 100,000 clones, roughly 90% of them singletons. The sample consisted of peripheral blood, taken on day 0 of AZD1222 vaccination. The source is an adult in good health.

This chain connects TRBV7-2 to TRBJ2-2, with TRBD2 matching over 11 bases. V lost 0 bases to trimming and J lost 6 bases; unmatched junction nucleotides: 15. The CDR3 runs 20 residues. The V gene's germline CDR1 is SGHTA and CDR2 FQGNSA. CDR3 sequence (DNA): TGTGCCAGCAGCTTAGCATTTCTAGCGGGGGGCCCGACAGGGTCCGGGGAGCTGTTTTTT. This codes for CASSLAFLAGGPTGSGELFF.

This clone was detected only once. The rearrangement uses TRBV5-1 and TRBJ1-4; a possible D gene is TRBD1 (6 bases). V lost 0 bases and J lost 7, with 13 bases in between. This CDR3 spans 15 amino acids. Germline V gene data show CDR1 as SGHRS and CDR2 as YFSETQ. CDR3 amino acids: CASSLGTDASEKLFF. In nucleotides, the CDR3 is TGCGCCAGCAGCTTGGGGACAGACGCGAGTGAAAAACTGTTTTTT.

V is TRBV7-3 and J is TRBJ2-1; D ambiguous. Germline CDR1 SGHTA, CDR2 FQGTGA. Trimming pared 3 bases from V and 15 bases from J, leaving 12 bases between. CDR3 length: 11 residues. This CDR3 is CASSLDGTAFF. The CDR3 nucleotides read TGTGCCAGCAGCTTGGACGGAACAGCGTTCTTC.

The chain is built from TRBV18 and TRBJ1-4; TRBD1 matches 7 bases. V lost 5 bases to trimming and J lost 6 bases; unmatched junction nucleotides: 15. Germline V CDR1 and CDR2: KGHSH, LQKENI. The CDR3 consists of 17 residues. The CDR3 coding sequence is TGTGCCAGCTCATCACAACCGGTGACAGGGACGGATGAAAAACTGTTTTTT. This gives the protein CASSSQPVTGTDEKLFF.

The CDR3 coding sequence is TGTGCCAGCAGCTTAGTTGGGGGGCGAACAGATACGCAGTATTTT. This codes for CASSLVGGRTDTQYF. The V and J genes are TRBV7-6 and TRBJ2-3; either TRBD1 or TRBD2 may supply D (6 bases each). Trimming removed 1 base at V and 3 bases at J, with 11 bases between. Germline V gives CDR1 SGHVS, CDR2 FNYEAQ. The CDR3 consists of 15 residues.

CDR3 region: CASSQGAGRGRDPSYEQYF. The CDR3 nucleotides read TGTGCCAGCAGCCAAGGAGCCGGAAGAGGCAGGGACCCTTCCTACGAGCAGTACTTC. This chain joins TRBV14 and TRBJ2-7; the D call may be TRBD1 or TRBD2 (5 bases each). Trimming took off 1 base at V and 1 base at J, with 23 bases between the two ends. The CDR3 length is 19 residues. Germline CDR1 is SGHDN and CDR2 is FVKESK.

The rearrangement joins TRBV5-1 to TRBJ2-3, with no clear D. This CDR3 contains 16 residues. The ends were cut back, 2 bases at V and 0 bases at J, with 13 bases in the middle. The germline gives CDR1 SGHRS, CDR2 YFSETQ. CDR3 DNA sequence: TGCGCCAGCAGCTTAGGCGGAAGGGCTAGCACAGATACGCAGTATTTT. This codes for CASSLGGRASTDTQYF.

This rearrangement joins TRBV7-3 to TRBJ2-5; D is perhaps TRBD1 (5 bases). Trimming took off 2 bases at V and 2 bases at J, with 9 bases between the two ends. There are 14 residues in the CDR3. The germline CDR1 and CDR2 sequences are SGHTA and FQGTGA. CDR3 in amino acids: CASSLGAGQETQYF. DNA of the CDR3: TGTGCCAGCAGCTTAGGGGCAGGGCAAGAGACCCAGTACTTC.

The chain links TRBV19 to TRBJ1-5, with 7 nucleotides matching TRBD1. V lost 5 bases, J lost 6 bases, and 10 bases stayed unmatched. Germline-derived CDR1 and CDR2 are LNHDA and SQIVND (reference sequence). The CDR3 totals 15 residues. The CDR3 DNA is TGTGCCAGTAGTGGCGTTGACAGGGTGGGTCAGCCCCAGCATTTT. It encodes CASSGVDRVGQPQHF.

The CDR3 DNA reads as TGTGCCAGCAGCGTAGCTCATGGAGGAGATGGCTACACCTTC. It yields the protein CASSVAHGGDGYTF. This rearrangement joins TRBV9 to TRBJ1-2, with D unresolved. CDR1 SGDLS and CDR2 YYNGEE come from the germline V gene. V lost 0 bases and J 6 bases, leaving 12 bases between the germline ends. The length of the CDR3 is 14 residues.

V usage is TRBV7-9 and J usage is TRBJ2-1; D may match TRBD1 or TRBD2 (5 bases each). CDR1 and CDR2 from the germline V gene are SEHNR and FQNEAQ (reference sequence). The CDR3 is made up of 13 amino acids. V lost 5 bases to trimming and J lost 1 base, with 6 bases between them. The CDR3 nucleotides are TGTGCCAGCAGCGAGGGGTCCTACAATGAGCAGTTCTTC. This translates into CASSEGSYNEQFF.

This clone came up once. The chain couples TRBV20-1 to TRBJ2-3, with D possibly matching TRBD1 (6 bases). Germline values: CDR1 DFQATT, CDR2 SNEGSKA (reference sequence). CDR3 length equals 14 residues. Trimming took 3 bases from V and 7 from J, leaving 17 bases between them. In DNA form, the CDR3 reads TGCAGTGCTAGTTTGAGGACAGTCCGGAATACGCAGTATTTT. This sequence encodes CSASLRTVRNTQYF.

The V call is TRBV7-4, the J call TRBJ2-7; D may correspond to TRBD1 or TRBD2 (5 bases each). Trimming left V 7 bases short and J 5 bases short, with 15 bases between. The CDR3 extends over 13 amino acids. Germline assignment: CDR1 SGHVT and CDR2 SQSDAQ. The CDR3 DNA is TGTGCCAGCAATGTTCTAGTGGGGGACGAGCAGTACTTC. Encoded protein: CASNVLVGDEQYF.

V is TRBV6-2 or TRBV6-3 and J is TRBJ2-2; the match to TRBD1 covers 11 bases. The CDR3 has 20 amino acids. Germline V gene lookup returns CDR1 MNHEY and CDR2 SVGEGT. J was trimmed by 1 base and V by 6 bases; bases with no gene match: 16. CDR3 protein: CASSQGQGVVDGKNTGELFF. CDR3 in DNA: TGTGCCAGCAGCCAGGGACAGGGGGTGGTGGATGGGAAGAACACCGGGGAGCTGTTTTTT.

This clone was detected a few times. The chain uses TRBV5-1 and TRBJ2-3; a possible D gene is TRBD2 (6 bases). In germline, CDR1 is SGHRS, CDR2 YFSETQ. The CDR3 extends over 13 amino acids. V lost 0 bases to trimming and J lost 4 bases, with 6 bases between them. CDR3: CASSLAGADTQYF. The CDR3 DNA follows: TGCGCCAGCAGCTTGGCGGGGGCAGATACGCAGTATTTT.

The chain carries TRBV6-4 and TRBJ2-3; perhaps TRBD2 as D (5 bases). The germline V gene encodes CDR1 MRHNA and CDR2 SNTAGT. The V gene lost 2 bases and the J gene lost 0 bases, with 9 bases spanning the gap. The CDR3 has 15 residues. The CDR3 spells CASSDVSGSTDTQYF. The CDR3 coding sequence is TGTGCCAGCAGTGACGTGTCGGGGAGCACAGATACGCAGTATTTT.

V usage is TRBV6-5 and J usage is TRBJ2-1; D is possibly TRBD1 (6 bases). Per the germline V gene, CDR1 is MNHEY and CDR2 is SVGAGI. V was shortened by 0 bases and J by 8 bases, with 11 bases between the two germline ends. This CDR3 is 14 amino acids long. CDR3 amino acids: CASSYSYREHEQFF. The CDR3 DNA reads as TGTGCCAGCAGTTACTCGTACAGGGAGCATGAGCAGTTCTTC.

This chain links TRBV6-5 with TRBJ1-1, with D unclear. Germline values: CDR1 MNHEY, CDR2 SVGAGI. The CDR3 is 13 residues long. V was trimmed by 2 bases and J by 1 base, leaving 5 bases between them. The CDR3 reads CASSYGRNTEAFF. Written as DNA, the CDR3 is TGTGCCAGCAGTTACGGCAGGAACACTGAAGCTTTCTTT.

This chain links TRBV19 with TRBJ2-5, with 14 positions matching TRBD2. V gave up 6 bases and J gave up 5 bases; unmatched junction bases: 14. The CDR3 contains 18 residues. Germline V gives CDR1 LNHDA, CDR2 SQIVND (reference sequence). The CDR3 coding sequence is TGTGCCAGTAGCAGACTAGCGGGGGGGCCCACTCCTCTGGAGACCCAGTACTTC. Translating it yields CASSRLAGGPTPLETQYF.

This chain links TRBV10-1 with TRBJ1-2; TRBD1 agrees at 9 bases. This CDR3 comprises 16 residues. The germline V gene encodes CDR1 WNHNN and CDR2 SYGVQD (reference sequence). V trimming: 4 bases; J trimming: 3 bases; junction bases outside the gene matches: 9. The CDR3 nucleotides are TGCGCCAGCAGTGCAACCTTGACAGGGGGAGACTATGGCTACACCTTC. Amino acid sequence: CASSATLTGGDYGYTF.